This TCR beta chain was sequenced in a study of blood T cell repertoires in COVID-19. Study as a whole: There were acute and convalescent COVID-19 samples, and they came from the United States, Italy and Spain. T cells, B-cell-depleted T cells, or PBMCs supplied cDNA or gDNA.

Germline V gene lookup returns CDR1 SNHLY and CDR2 FYNNEI. The CDR3 consists of 12 residues. J gave up 7 bases and V 8 bases, and 7 bases lay outside the gene matches. As handled by the study authors: Estimated nucleated cell counts came from reference gene primer amplification. Generated by immunoSEQ multiplex PCR, the TCRdb table keeps only in-frame clones and is missing some. Clonal size and the V and J genes are those of that table, whereas D and trimming came from the DNA. The table has hundreds of thousands of clones, more than 80% seen once. The chain recombines TRBV2 with TRBJ1-1, with 7 bases aligning to TRBD1. Sequenced input: peripheral blood. The clonotype comes from a man aged 35 to 55 with acute or convalescent COVID-19. CDR3 sequence (DNA): TGTGCCAGCGCTCAGACAGGGATTGAAGCTTTCTTT. Translation: CASAQTGIEAFF.